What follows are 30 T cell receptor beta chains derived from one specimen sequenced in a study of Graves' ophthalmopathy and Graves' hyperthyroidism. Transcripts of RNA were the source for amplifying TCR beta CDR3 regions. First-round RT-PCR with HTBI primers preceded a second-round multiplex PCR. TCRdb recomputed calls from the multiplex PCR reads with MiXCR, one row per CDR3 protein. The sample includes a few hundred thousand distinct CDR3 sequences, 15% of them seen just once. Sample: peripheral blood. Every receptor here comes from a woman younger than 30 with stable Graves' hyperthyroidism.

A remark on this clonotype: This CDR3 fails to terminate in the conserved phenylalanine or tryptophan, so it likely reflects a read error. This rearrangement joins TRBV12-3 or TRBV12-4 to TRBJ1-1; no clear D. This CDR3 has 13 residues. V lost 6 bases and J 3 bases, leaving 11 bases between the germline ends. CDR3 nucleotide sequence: TGTGCCAGCAGCCGCGGAGGAGACACTGAAGCTTTCTTG. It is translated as CASSRGGDTEAFL.

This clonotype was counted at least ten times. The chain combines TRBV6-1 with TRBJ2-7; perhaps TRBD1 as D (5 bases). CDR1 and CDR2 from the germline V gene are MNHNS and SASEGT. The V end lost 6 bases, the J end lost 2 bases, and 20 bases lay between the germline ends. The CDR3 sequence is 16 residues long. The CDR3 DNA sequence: TGTGCCAGCAGCCAAGGTCCCCAGGGTACCCCCTACGAGCAGTACTTC. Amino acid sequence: CASSQGPQGTPYEQYF.

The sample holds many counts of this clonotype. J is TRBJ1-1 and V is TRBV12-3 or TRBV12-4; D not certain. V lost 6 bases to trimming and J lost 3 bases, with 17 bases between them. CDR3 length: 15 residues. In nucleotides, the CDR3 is TGTGCCAGCAGCCGATACCAGATAGATCACACTGAAGCTTTCTTT. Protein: CASSRYQIDHTEAFF.

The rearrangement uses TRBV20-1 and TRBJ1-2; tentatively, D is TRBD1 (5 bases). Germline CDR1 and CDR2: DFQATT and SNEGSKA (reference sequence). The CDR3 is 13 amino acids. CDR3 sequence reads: CTLSPRGDYGYTF. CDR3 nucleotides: TGCACCCTCTCCCCGCGGGGCGACTATGGCTACACCTTC.

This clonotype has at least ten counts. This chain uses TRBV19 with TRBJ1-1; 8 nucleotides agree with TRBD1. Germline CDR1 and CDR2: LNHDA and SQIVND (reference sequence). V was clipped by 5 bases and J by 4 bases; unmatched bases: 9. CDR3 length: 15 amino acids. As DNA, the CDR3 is TGTGCCAGTAGTCATCGGACAGGGTGGTCCACTGAAGCTTTCTTT. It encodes CASSHRTGWSTEAFF.

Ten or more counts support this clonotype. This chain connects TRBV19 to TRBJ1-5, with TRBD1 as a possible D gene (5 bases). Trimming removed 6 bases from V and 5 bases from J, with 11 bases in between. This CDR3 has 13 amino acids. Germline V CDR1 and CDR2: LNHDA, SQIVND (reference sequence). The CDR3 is CASSRDGYQPQHF. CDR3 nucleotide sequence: TGTGCCAGTAGCCGGGACGGCTATCAGCCCCAGCATTTT. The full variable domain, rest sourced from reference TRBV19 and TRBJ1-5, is DGGITQSPKYLFRKEGQNVTLSCEQNLNHDAMYWYRQDPGQGLRLIYYSQIVNDFQKGDIAEGYSVSREKKESFPLTVTSAQKNPTAFYLCASSRDGYQPQHFGDGTRLSIL.

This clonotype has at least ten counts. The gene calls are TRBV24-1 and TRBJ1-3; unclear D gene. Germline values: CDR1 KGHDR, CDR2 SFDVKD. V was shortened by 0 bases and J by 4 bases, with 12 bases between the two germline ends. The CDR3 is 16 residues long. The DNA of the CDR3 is TGTGCCACCAGTGATTTGCGAGATCCGCCCGGAAACACCATATATTTT. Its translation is CATSDLRDPPGNTIYF.

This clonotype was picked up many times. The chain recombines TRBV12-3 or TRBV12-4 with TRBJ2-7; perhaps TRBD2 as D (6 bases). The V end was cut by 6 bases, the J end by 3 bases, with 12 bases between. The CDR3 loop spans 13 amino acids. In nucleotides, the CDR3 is TGTGCCAGCAGCCGGACTATCTACTACGAGCAGTACTTC. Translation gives CASSRTIYYEQYF.

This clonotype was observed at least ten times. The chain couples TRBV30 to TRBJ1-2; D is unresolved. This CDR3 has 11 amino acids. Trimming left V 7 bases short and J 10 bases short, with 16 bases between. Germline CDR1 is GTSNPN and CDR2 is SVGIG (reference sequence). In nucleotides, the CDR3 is TGTGCCTTATTACGTTGTGGACCCTACACCTTC. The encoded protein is CALLRCGPYTF.

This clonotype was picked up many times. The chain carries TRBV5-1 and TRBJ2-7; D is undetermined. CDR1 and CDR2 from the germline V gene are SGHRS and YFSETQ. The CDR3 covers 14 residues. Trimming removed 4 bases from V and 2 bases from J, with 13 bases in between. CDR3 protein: CASSLGPDAYEQYF. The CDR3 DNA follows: TGCGCCAGCAGCCTAGGACCCGACGCCTACGAGCAGTACTTC.

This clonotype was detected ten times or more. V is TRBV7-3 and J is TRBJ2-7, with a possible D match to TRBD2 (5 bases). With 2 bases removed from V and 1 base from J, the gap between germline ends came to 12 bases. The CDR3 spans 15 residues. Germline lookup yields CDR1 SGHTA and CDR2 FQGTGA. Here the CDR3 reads CASSLEAGPSYEQYF. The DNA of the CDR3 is TGTGCCAGCAGCTTAGAGGCGGGCCCTTCCTACGAGCAGTACTTC.

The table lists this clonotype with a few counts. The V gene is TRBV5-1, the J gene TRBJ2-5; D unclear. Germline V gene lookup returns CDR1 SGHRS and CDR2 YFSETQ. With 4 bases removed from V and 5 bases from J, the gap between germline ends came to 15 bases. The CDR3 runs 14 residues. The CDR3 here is CASSNQDLSETQYF. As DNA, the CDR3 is TGCGCCAGCAGCAATCAAGACCTCAGCGAGACCCAGTACTTC.

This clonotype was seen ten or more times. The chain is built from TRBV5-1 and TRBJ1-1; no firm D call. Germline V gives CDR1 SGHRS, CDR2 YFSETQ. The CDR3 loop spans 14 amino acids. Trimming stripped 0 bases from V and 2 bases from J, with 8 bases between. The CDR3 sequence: CASSLEATNTEAFF. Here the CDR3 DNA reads TGCGCCAGCAGCTTGGAGGCAACAAACACTGAAGCTTTCTTT.

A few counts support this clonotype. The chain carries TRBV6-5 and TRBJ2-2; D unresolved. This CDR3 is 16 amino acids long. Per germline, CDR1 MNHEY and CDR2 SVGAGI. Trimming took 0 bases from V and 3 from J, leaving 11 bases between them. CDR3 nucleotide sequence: TGTGCCAGCAGTTACTCGGGTCTACTGGACACCGGGGAGCTGTTTTTT. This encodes CASSYSGLLDTGELFF.

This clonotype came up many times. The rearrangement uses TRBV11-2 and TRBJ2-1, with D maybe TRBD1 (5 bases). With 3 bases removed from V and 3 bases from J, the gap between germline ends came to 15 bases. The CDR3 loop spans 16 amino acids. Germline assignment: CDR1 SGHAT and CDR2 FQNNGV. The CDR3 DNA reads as TGTGCCAGCAGCTTGAGACCAACGGACAACTACAATGAGCAGTTCTTC. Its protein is CASSLRPTDNYNEQFF.

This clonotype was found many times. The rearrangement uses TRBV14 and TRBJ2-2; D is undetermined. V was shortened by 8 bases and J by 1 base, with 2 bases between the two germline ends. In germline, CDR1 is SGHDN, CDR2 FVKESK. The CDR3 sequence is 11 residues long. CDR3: CASGNTGELFF. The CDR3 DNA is TGTGCCAGCGGGAACACCGGGGAGCTGTTTTTT.

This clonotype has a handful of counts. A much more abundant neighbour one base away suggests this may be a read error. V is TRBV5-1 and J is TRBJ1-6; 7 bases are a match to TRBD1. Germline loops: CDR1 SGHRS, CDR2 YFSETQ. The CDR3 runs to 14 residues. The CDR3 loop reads CASSYRDSNSHLHF. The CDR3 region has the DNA TGCGCCAGCAGCTATCGGGACAGCAATTCACACCTCCACTTT.

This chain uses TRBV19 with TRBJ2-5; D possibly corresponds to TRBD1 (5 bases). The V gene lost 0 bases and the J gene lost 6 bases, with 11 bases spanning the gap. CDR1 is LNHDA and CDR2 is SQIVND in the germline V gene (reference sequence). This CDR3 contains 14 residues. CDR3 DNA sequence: TGTGCCAGTAGTATAGACGATTGGGGCCAGACCCAGTACTTC. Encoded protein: CASSIDDWGQTQYF.

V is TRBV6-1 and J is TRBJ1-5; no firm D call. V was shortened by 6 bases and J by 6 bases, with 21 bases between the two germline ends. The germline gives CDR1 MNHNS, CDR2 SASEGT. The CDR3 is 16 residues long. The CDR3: CASRVNGVKNSQPQHF. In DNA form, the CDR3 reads TGTGCCAGCAGAGTAAATGGAGTTAAGAACAGTCAGCCCCAGCATTTT.

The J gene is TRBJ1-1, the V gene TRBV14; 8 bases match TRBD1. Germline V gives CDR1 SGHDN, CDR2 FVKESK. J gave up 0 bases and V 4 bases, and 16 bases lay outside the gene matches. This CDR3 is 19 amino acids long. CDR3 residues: CASSLATGGPVWMNTEAFF. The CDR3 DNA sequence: TGTGCCAGCAGCCTAGCCACAGGGGGGCCCGTGTGGATGAACACTGAAGCTTTCTTT. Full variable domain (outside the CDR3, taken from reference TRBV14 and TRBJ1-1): EAGVTQFPSHSVIEKGQTVTLRCDPISGHDNLYWYRRVMGKEIKFLLHFVKESKQDESGMPNNRFLAERTGGTYSTLKVQPAELEDSGVYFCASSLATGGPVWMNTEAFFGQGTRLTVV.

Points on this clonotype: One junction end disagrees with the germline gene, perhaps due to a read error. Here the CDR3 DNA reads TGTGCCAGCGGGGACAGCCCTAGGGAGCTGTACTTC. Residues: CASGDSPRELYF. This sequence joins TRBV6-2 or TRBV6-3 and TRBJ2-7; 7 bases map to TRBD1. Per germline, CDR1 MNHEY and CDR2 SVGEGT. CDR3 length: 12 amino acids.

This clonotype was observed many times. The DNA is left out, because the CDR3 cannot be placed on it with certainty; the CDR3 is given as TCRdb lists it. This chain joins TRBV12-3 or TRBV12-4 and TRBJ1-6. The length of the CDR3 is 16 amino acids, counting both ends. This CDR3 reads CASSPLRASGHSPLHF.

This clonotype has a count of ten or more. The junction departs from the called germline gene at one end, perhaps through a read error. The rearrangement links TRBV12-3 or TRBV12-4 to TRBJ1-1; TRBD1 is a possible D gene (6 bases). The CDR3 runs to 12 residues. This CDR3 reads CASSYGQTGAFF. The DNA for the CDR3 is TGTGCCAGCAGCTACGGACAGACTGGAGCTTTCTTT.

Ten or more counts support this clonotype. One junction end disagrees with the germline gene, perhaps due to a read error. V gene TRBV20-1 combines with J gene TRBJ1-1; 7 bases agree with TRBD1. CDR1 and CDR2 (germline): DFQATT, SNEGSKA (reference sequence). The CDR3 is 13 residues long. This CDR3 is CSATQGIGTEALF. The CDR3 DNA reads TGCAGTGCTACACAGGGGATAGGGACTGAAGCTCTCTTT.

The CDR3 region is CASSPPAGEQYF. CDR3 sequence (DNA): TGTGCCAGCAGTCCCCCTGCGGGCGAGCAGTACTTC. The chain uses TRBV4-2 and TRBJ2-7; a possible D gene is TRBD2 (5 bases). The germline gives CDR1 LGHNA, CDR2 YNFKEQ. Trimming stripped 6 bases from V and 6 bases from J, with 12 bases between. The CDR3 is 12 amino acids.

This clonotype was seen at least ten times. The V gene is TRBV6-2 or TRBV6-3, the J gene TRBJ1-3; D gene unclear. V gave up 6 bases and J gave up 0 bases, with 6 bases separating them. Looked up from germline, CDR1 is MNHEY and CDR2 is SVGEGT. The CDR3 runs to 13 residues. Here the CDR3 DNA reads TGTGCCAGCAGCGGTACCTCTGGAAACACCATATATTTT. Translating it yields CASSGTSGNTIYF.

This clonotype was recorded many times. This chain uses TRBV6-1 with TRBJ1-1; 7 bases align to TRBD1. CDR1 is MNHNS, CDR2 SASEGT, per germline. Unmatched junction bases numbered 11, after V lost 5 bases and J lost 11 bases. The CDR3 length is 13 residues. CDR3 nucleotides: TGTGCCAGCAGTCCCCAGGGGGTAGTGAAGGCTTTCTTT. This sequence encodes CASSPQGVVKAFF.

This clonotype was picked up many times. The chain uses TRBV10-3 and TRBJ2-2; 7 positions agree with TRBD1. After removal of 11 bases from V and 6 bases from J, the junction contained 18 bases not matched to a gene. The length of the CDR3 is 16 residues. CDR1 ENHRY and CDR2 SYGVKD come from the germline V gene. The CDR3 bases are TGTGCCGCTGGAAAAGTGTGGGACAGTTGGTCCGGGGAGCTGTTTTTT. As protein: CAAGKVWDSWSGELFF.

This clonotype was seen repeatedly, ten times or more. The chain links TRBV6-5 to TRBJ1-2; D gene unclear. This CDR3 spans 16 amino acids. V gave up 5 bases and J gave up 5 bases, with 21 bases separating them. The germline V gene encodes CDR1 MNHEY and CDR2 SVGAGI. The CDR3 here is CASSHSPARYRYGYTF. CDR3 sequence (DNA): TGTGCCAGCAGTCACAGCCCCGCTCGGTACCGGTATGGCTACACCTTC.

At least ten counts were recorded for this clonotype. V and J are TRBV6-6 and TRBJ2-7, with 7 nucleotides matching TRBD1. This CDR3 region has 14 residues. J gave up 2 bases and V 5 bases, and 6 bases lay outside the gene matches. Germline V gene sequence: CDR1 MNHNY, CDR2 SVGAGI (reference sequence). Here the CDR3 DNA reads TGTGCCAGCAGTCTCGGGGACAGAGCCTACGAGCAGTACTTC. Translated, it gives CASSLGDRAYEQYF.